Included here is one TCR beta chain sequence, with context. Its antigen remains unknown. The sample belongs to a study of cytomegalovirus exposure and HLA in healthy donors. Notes on the study in general: Overall, approximately 150 TCR beta chains were annotated as cytomegalovirus-associated. In a later analysis, TCR beta V- and J-gene trimming was associated with a missense DCLRE1C variant. HLA alleles showed associations with around 15,000 TCR beta sequences in a later analysis, at a 0.05 false discovery rate.

Use of 60 Vbeta and 13 Jbeta primers characterized the PCR. Produced via immunoSEQ multiplex PCR; TCRdb's table is partial and in-frame only. The table records 150,000 to 200,000 clones, around 85% of them present only once. This CDR3 contains 15 residues. Trimming stripped 5 bases from V and 2 bases from J, with 14 bases between. CDR1 is SGHTA and CDR2 is FQGNSA in the germline V gene. The rearrangement links TRBV7-2 to TRBJ2-3; the D gene is possibly TRBD2 (5 bases). The source of this sequence is a man aged 18 to 30 in good health and CMV-seropositive. The sequenced sample was PBMCs. CDR3 residues: CASSPRTGYTDTQYF. DNA for the CDR3: TGTGCCAGCAGCCCCCGGACTGGCTACACAGATACGCAGTATTTT.